The clone carrying this TCR beta chain was seen just once. What it binds is unknown. The sample originates from a study of cytomegalovirus exposure and HLA in healthy donors. Study outcomes and limitations: Several top significant clusters appeared, in a later analysis, to be linked to common viral pathogens.

The PCR made use of 60 Vbeta and 13 Jbeta primers. Sequencing used immunoSEQ multiplex PCR; TCRdb keeps in-frame clones, though not all of them. Found here are about 170,000 clones, 85% of them singletons; the top ten hold 2% to 3%. The specimen was PBMCs. This TCR was recovered from a man younger than 40 in good health and CMV-seropositive.

The CDR3 here is CASGRRDRGQETQYF. In nucleotides, the CDR3 is TGTGCCAGCGGTCGCCGGGACAGGGGACAAGAGACCCAGTACTTC. The chain links TRBV2 to TRBJ2-5, with 10 bases aligning to TRBD1. V lost 8 bases to trimming and J lost 2 bases; unmatched junction nucleotides: 8. From germline, CDR1 is SNHLY and CDR2 FYNNEI. The CDR3 has 15 amino acids.